These 22 T cell receptor beta chains share one sample of origin, sequenced in a study of cytomegalovirus exposure and HLA in healthy donors (dated by TCRdb to about 2017). The method behind the library was the immunoSEQ multiplex PCR assay. For the multiplex PCR, a mixture combining 60 forward primers for TCR Vbeta segments and 13 reverse primers for TCR Jbeta segments was used. TCRdb holds this immuneACCESS table with in-frame rearrangements only. Some clones are missing; in checked studies, unresolved V genes explain under half, and the rest has no known cause. The table for this sample lists roughly 200,000 clones; around 80% of them were counted only once. Clones ranked in the top ten supply 1.5% to 2% of the sample. Sequencing was performed on PBMCs. These receptor sequences come from a man aged 35-49 years in good health and CMV-seropositive.

The J gene is TRBJ1-1, the V gene TRBV28, with 7 nucleotides matching TRBD1. The CDR3 has 14 residues. V was pared by 6 bases and J by 8 bases, with 12 bases of the junction left unmatched. Germline V CDR1 and CDR2: MDHEN, SYDVKM. The CDR3 nucleotides are TGTGCCAGCAGCCTCCCGGGACAGCAGGGCGAAGCTTTCTTT. Translating it yields CASSLPGQQGEAFF.

This chain connects TRBV4-3 to TRBJ2-6; no reliable D call. Germline V gene lookup returns CDR1 LGHNA and CDR2 YSLEER. V lost 2 bases and J lost 0, with 5 bases in between. The CDR3 is 15 residues long. The CDR3 loop reads CASSQSGSGANVLTF. For the CDR3, the DNA is TGCGCCAGCAGCCAATCCGGCTCTGGGGCCAACGTCCTGACTTTC.

The rearrangement joins TRBV2 to TRBJ1-6; 7 bases match TRBD1. The germline CDR1 and CDR2 sequences are SNHLY and FYNNEI. This CDR3 has 15 amino acids. V was pared by 3 bases and J by 1 base, with 0 bases of the junction left unmatched. The CDR3 loop is CASSETGSYNSPLHF. CDR3 sequence (DNA): TGTGCCAGCAGTGAGACAGGGTCCTATAATTCACCCCTCCACTTT.

J is TRBJ2-5 and V is TRBV11-2; 10 bases line up with TRBD2. The CDR3 length is 17 residues. Germline-derived CDR1 and CDR2 are SGHAT and FQNNGV. The trim removed 5 bases at V and 2 bases at J, leaving 11 bases unmatched. CDR3 nucleotide sequence: TGTGCCAGCAGCACCCCGATTGGACTAGCGGTGCAAGAGACCCAGTACTTC. As protein: CASSTPIGLAVQETQYF.

The chain has TRBV5-1 and TRBJ2-5; 12 nucleotides align to TRBD2. The CDR3 has 18 amino acids. CDR1 and CDR2 from the germline V gene are SGHRS and YFSETQ. V dropped 3 bases and J dropped 4; count of bases not matched to a gene: 13. Here the CDR3 DNA reads TGCGCCAGCAGCTATGGACTAGCGGGAAGATCGGAAGGAGAGACCCAGTACTTC. Protein: CASSYGLAGRSEGETQYF.

The chain links TRBV30 to TRBJ2-1; a weak D match, TRBD1 (6 bases). CDR1 is GTSNPN, CDR2 SVGIG, per germline (reference sequence). With 5 bases removed from V and 6 bases from J, the gap between germline ends came to 17 bases. The CDR3 loop spans 14 amino acids. This CDR3 is CAWGAGAVLNEQFF. Written as DNA, the CDR3 is TGTGCCTGGGGGGCAGGGGCAGTTCTCAATGAGCAGTTCTTC.

This clone has a single count. J is TRBJ2-1 and V is TRBV9; 8 bases match TRBD2. Trimming at V came to 0 bases and at J to 9 bases, leaving 11 bases not matched to a gene. Germline V gives CDR1 SGDLS, CDR2 YYNGEE. This CDR3 comprises 16 residues. The CDR3 is CASSVVPSGSASEQFF. The CDR3 DNA reads as TGTGCCAGCAGCGTAGTCCCTAGCGGGTCCGCAAGTGAGCAGTTCTTC.

The chain uses TRBV6-5 and TRBJ1-2; a possible D gene is TRBD1 (5 bases). V was pared by 6 bases and J by 8 bases, with 16 bases between. Looked up from germline, CDR1 is MNHEY and CDR2 is SVGAGI. The CDR3 is made up of 13 amino acids. The CDR3 coding sequence is TGTGCCAGCAGACCTCAGGGAATCCAGGGCTACACCTTC. As protein: CASRPQGIQGYTF.

This clone was detected only once. Other DNA sequences in this specimen translate into the identical CDR3. V and J are TRBV7-2 and TRBJ1-2, with 12 nucleotides matching TRBD1. Germline V gene sequence: CDR1 SGHTA, CDR2 FQGNSA. The length of the CDR3 is 15 residues. V shed 4 bases and J 6 bases; nucleotides not matched to a gene: 6. Written as DNA, the CDR3 is TGTGCCAGCAGCTCTCCGGGACAGGGGGCTGATGGCTACACCTTC. It yields the protein CASSSPGQGADGYTF.

The chain joins TRBV18 to TRBJ1-1; possibly TRBD1 for D (5 bases). CDR1 is KGHSH and CDR2 is LQKENI in the germline V gene. This CDR3 spans 16 amino acids. The ends were cut back, 5 bases at V and 1 base at J, with 17 bases in the middle. CDR3 protein: CASSSVGWGRNTEAFF. CDR3 coding DNA: TGTGCCAGCTCATCTGTAGGTTGGGGCAGGAACACTGAAGCTTTCTTT.

A few counts support this clone. V and J are TRBV6-5 and TRBJ2-2; TRBD2 might be the D (6 bases). The CDR3 totals 16 residues. In germline, CDR1 is MNHEY, CDR2 SVGAGI. V gave up 2 bases and J gave up 5 bases, with 15 bases separating them. In DNA form, the CDR3 reads TGTGCCAGCAGTTACCAGACTAGAATAGTTACCGGGGAGCTGTTTTTT. Its translation is CASSYQTRIVTGELFF.

The J gene is TRBJ2-7, the V gene TRBV7-2; the D gene is possibly TRBD1 (7 bases). Germline-derived CDR1 and CDR2 are SGHTA and FQGNSA. Trimming took 6 bases from V and 5 from J, leaving 20 bases between them. The CDR3 is 15 residues long. In nucleotides, the CDR3 is TGTGCCAGCAGTGACCGGGACAGAGCGGGCGACGAGCAGTACTTC. It translates to CASSDRDRAGDEQYF.

The V and J genes are TRBV14 and TRBJ2-7, with 10 nucleotides matching TRBD2. The CDR3 sequence is 16 residues long. Germline V gene lookup returns CDR1 SGHDN and CDR2 FVKESK. Trimming took 1 base from V and 6 from J; bases not matched to a gene: 9. The CDR3 protein is CASSQVAGGRAGEQYF. The CDR3 region has the DNA TGTGCCAGCAGCCAAGTAGCGGGGGGTAGAGCGGGCGAGCAGTACTTC.

This sequence joins TRBV28 and TRBJ1-5; TRBD1 aligns across 9 bases. The V gene end was trimmed by 4 bases and the J gene end by 1 base; junction bases not matched to a gene: 8. CDR3 length: 17 residues. Germline V gene lookup returns CDR1 MDHEN and CDR2 SYDVKM. The CDR3: CASSSTGGLMSNQPQHF. In DNA, the CDR3 is TGTGCCAGCAGTTCCACAGGGGGCCTTATGAGCAATCAGCCCCAGCATTTT.

The DNA for the CDR3 is TGTGCCAGCAGGCGGGGAACAGATACGCAGTATTTT. Residues: CASRRGTDTQYF. The chain recombines TRBV27 with TRBJ2-3; a possible D gene is TRBD2 (6 bases). Germline V lookup: CDR1 MNHEY, CDR2 SMNVEV (reference sequence). The V end lost 6 bases, the J end lost 3 bases, and 7 bases lay between the germline ends. The CDR3 is 12 residues long.

J is TRBJ2-7 and V is TRBV5-1; possible D gene TRBD1, 6 bases. The germline V gene encodes CDR1 SGHRS and CDR2 YFSETQ. The germline V and J ends were trimmed by 4 bases and 7 bases, with 15 bases remaining between them. There are 13 residues in the CDR3. The CDR3 region has the DNA TGCGCCAGCAGCCGGGACACCGCGAGGGAGCAGTACTTC. Translation gives CASSRDTAREQYF.

V is TRBV5-6 and J is TRBJ1-2, with a possible D match to TRBD1 (6 bases). The CDR3 has 16 amino acids. Germline V lookup: CDR1 SGHDT, CDR2 YYEEEE. The germline V and J ends were trimmed by 4 bases and 2 bases, with 18 bases remaining between them. The CDR3 nucleotides read TGTGCCAGCAGCGCGCTACAGGGAGGGTTGAACTATGGCTACACCTTC. Translating gives CASSALQGGLNYGYTF. The complete variable domain, with remaining parts taken from reference TRBV5-6 and TRBJ1-2, reads DAGVTQSPTHLIKTRGQQVTLRCSPKSGHDTVSWYQQALGQGPQFIFQYYEEEERQRGNFPDRFSGHQFPNYSSELNVNALLLGDSALYLCASSALQGGLNYGYTFGSGTRLTVV.

The genes are TRBV18 and TRBJ2-1; 10 nucleotides agree with TRBD1. CDR1 KGHSH and CDR2 LQKENI come from the germline V gene. V was pared by 2 bases and J by 7 bases, with 8 bases of the junction left unmatched. The CDR3 loop spans 16 amino acids. This chain's CDR3 is CASSPNRQGAGNEQFF. The CDR3 DNA reads as TGTGCCAGCTCACCAAATAGACAGGGGGCAGGGAATGAGCAGTTCTTC.

This clone was seen a handful of times. The V and J genes are TRBV6-5 and TRBJ2-3; D remains ambiguous. V was cut by 4 bases and J by 1 base, with 12 bases left in between. The CDR3 runs to 15 residues. Germline V gives CDR1 MNHEY, CDR2 SVGAGI. CDR3 in amino acids: CASSSRVPGTDTQYF. As DNA, the CDR3 is TGTGCCAGCAGTTCCCGGGTCCCGGGCACAGATACGCAGTATTTT.

The sample holds one count of this clone. J is TRBJ1-1 and V is TRBV5-1; TRBD1 matches 7 bases. CDR3 length: 14 residues. CDR1 SGHRS and CDR2 YFSETQ come from the germline V gene. V lost 4 bases, J lost 4 bases, and 7 bases stayed unmatched. This CDR3 reads CASSPGDRVTEAFF. The CDR3 region has the DNA TGCGCCAGCAGCCCGGGTGACAGGGTCACTGAAGCTTTCTTT.

This clone showed up just once. The chain couples TRBV18 to TRBJ2-7; maybe TRBD1 (6 bases). The CDR3 consists of 15 residues. Germline lookup yields CDR1 KGHSH and CDR2 LQKENI. Deletions cut 3 bases from V and 7 bases from J, with 19 bases between. The DNA for the CDR3 is TGTGCCAGCTCACCTTATACAGGGACATCCGGAGAGCAGTACTTC. It yields the protein CASSPYTGTSGEQYF.

J is TRBJ2-4 and V is TRBV13; 8 bases match TRBD1. V lost 4 bases, J lost 2 bases, and 7 bases stayed unmatched. This CDR3 has 16 residues. Germline lookup yields CDR1 PRHDT and CDR2 FYEKMQ (reference sequence). CDR3 loop: CASSYDRGWSKNIQYF. CDR3 bases: TGTGCCAGCAGCTATGACAGGGGTTGGTCCAAAAACATTCAGTACTTC.